This T cell receptor (beta chain) comes out of a study of CD8+ T cells in alopecia areata. The treatment is: oral pan-JAK inhibitor, 5-10 mg twice daily. This clone was counted between two and nine times. This CDR3 is also generated by other DNA sequences in the sample. cDNA reverse transcribed from extracted RNA served as the sequencing template. Profiling relied on immunoSEQ multiplex PCR, and the TCRdb table lists in-frame clones only, not all of them. The repertoire consists of roughly 250,000 clones, with 60% occurring once and the leading ten covering about 0.93%. The CDR3 is 11 amino acids. The V gene's germline CDR1 is DFQATT and CDR2 SNEGSKA (reference sequence). Trimming cost V 3 bases and J 5 bases, with 7 bases left between them.

This clonotype was sampled from a human donor with alopecia areata. The sample was CD4+ T cells sorted from blood, taken at approximately week 51, from a patient treated with tofacitinib. The V call is TRBV20-1, the J call TRBJ2-5, with D possibly TRBD2 on 6 matching bases. The CDR3 region has the DNA TGCAGTGCTAGGGAGGGGGAGACCCAGTACTTC. Amino acid sequence: CSAREGETQYF.